These 22 T cell receptor beta chains share one sample of origin, sequenced in a study of shared clonotypes between healthy human individuals. Sequencing was performed with immunoSEQ multiplex PCR; in TCRdb, only in-frame clones are kept and a portion is missing. This table has roughly 660,000 clones, less than 95% appearing once. Specimen: memory CD8+ T cells from PBMCs. The subset is: CD45RO+ cells pooled with CCR7-negative TemRA cells. These receptors came from a man aged 18-30 years in good health. Some clones in this sample may be carry-over from other donors' samples.

The V call is TRBV27, the J call TRBJ2-2, with 8 bases aligning to TRBD2. V lost 6 bases to trimming and J lost 3 bases; unmatched junction nucleotides: 12. The CDR3 contains 17 residues. Germline loops: CDR1 MNHEY, CDR2 SMNVEV (reference sequence). DNA of the CDR3: TGTGCCAGCAGCCCCCCAGCGGGAGAAGGATACACCGGGGAGCTGTTTTTT. It specifies CASSPPAGEGYTGELFF.

This chain links TRBV11-2 with TRBJ1-5; D is ambiguous. The CDR3 loop spans 13 amino acids. V was pared by 3 bases and J by 1 base, with 4 bases between. From germline, CDR1 is SGHAT and CDR2 FQNNGV. CDR3 region: CASSLLSNQPQHF. The CDR3 coding sequence is TGTGCCAGCAGCTTGCTCAGCAATCAGCCCCAGCATTTT.

V and J are TRBV13 and TRBJ1-2; the D gene is possibly TRBD1 (5 bases). Germline-derived CDR1 and CDR2 are PRHDT and FYEKMQ (reference sequence). The CDR3 extends over 15 amino acids. V lost 7 bases and J 1 base, leaving 16 bases between the germline ends. The CDR3 DNA sequence: TGTGCCAGCACGGGACCCGGGAGTCGTAACTATGGCTACACCTTC. Translation gives CASTGPGSRNYGYTF.

This clone was picked up one time. The chain joins TRBV18 to TRBJ2-7; 11 bases fit TRBD1. Germline assignment: CDR1 KGHSH and CDR2 LQKENI. Germline trimming cut 3 bases from V and 4 bases from J; bases unmatched to any gene: 2. The CDR3 is 14 residues long. The CDR3 loop reads CASSPDRGPYEQYF. DNA of the CDR3: TGTGCCAGCTCACCGGACAGGGGGCCTTACGAGCAGTACTTC.

V gene TRBV4-3 combines with J gene TRBJ2-3; 8 bases agree with TRBD2. The CDR3 spans 15 residues. Germline V gives CDR1 LGHNA, CDR2 YSLEER. V gave up 1 base and J gave up 5 bases; unmatched junction bases: 5. The CDR3 spells CASSQGPGGVDTQYF. For the CDR3, the DNA is TGCGCCAGCAGCCAAGGGCCGGGAGGGGTAGATACGCAGTATTTT.

V gene TRBV10-2 combines with J gene TRBJ2-7, with D perhaps matching TRBD2 (5 bases). Germline CDR1 is WSHSY and CDR2 is SAAADI. The CDR3 has 13 amino acids. The V end was cut by 7 bases, the J end by 3 bases, with 13 bases between. This chain's CDR3 is CASTNSRGYEQYF. The CDR3 bases are TGCGCCAGCACCAACTCTCGGGGCTACGAGCAGTACTTC.

This chain links TRBV27 with TRBJ2-2; D uncertain. The CDR3 has 14 amino acids. Per germline, CDR1 MNHEY and CDR2 SMNVEV (reference sequence). Trimming shortened V by 2 bases and J by 6 bases, and 10 bases separated the two germline ends. The CDR3 protein is CASSLGVKSGELFF. For the CDR3, the DNA is TGTGCCAGCAGTTTAGGTGTAAAATCCGGGGAGCTGTTTTTT.

The CDR3 sequence: CASATTGTGCDGYTF. The CDR3 DNA sequence: TGCGCCAGCGCCACGACCGGGACAGGGTGCGATGGCTACACCTTC. The chain has TRBV10-1 and TRBJ1-2; 9 bases line up with TRBD1. This CDR3 contains 15 residues. Germline CDR1 and CDR2: WNHNN and SYGVQD (reference sequence). The V gene end was trimmed by 8 bases and the J gene end by 6 bases; junction bases not matched to a gene: 13.

The chain couples TRBV7-8 to TRBJ2-7; D is possibly TRBD2 (6 bases). This CDR3 is 13 amino acids long. Germline-derived CDR1 and CDR2 are SGHVS and FQNEAQ. Between the trimmed V and J ends, which lost 10 bases and 4 bases, there was a span of 17 bases. The CDR3: CAIIAGPTYEQYF. The CDR3 DNA reads as TGTGCCATCATCGCGGGACCTACTTACGAGCAGTACTTC.

V usage is TRBV4-2 and J usage is TRBJ2-7; D is unresolved. Germline assignment: CDR1 LGHNA and CDR2 YNFKEQ. Trimming removed 0 bases from V and 2 bases from J, with 11 bases in between. CDR3 length equals 15 residues. CDR3 DNA: TGTGCCAGCAGCCAAGATCTATCGACCACCTACGAGCAGTACTTC. Translating it yields CASSQDLSTTYEQYF.

The chain uses TRBV7-9 and TRBJ2-2, with D perhaps matching TRBD2 (5 bases). CDR3 length: 16 amino acids. V lost 2 bases, J lost 1 base, and 11 bases lay in between. Per the germline V gene, CDR1 is SEHNR and CDR2 is FQNEAQ (reference sequence). CDR3 sequence: CASSLRKGRNTGELFF. The CDR3 DNA reads TGTGCCAGCAGCTTAAGAAAAGGGAGGAACACCGGGGAGCTGTTTTTT.

The rearrangement links TRBV10-2 to TRBJ2-1, with D perhaps matching TRBD2 (5 bases). V lost 10 bases, J lost 8 bases, and 15 bases lay in between. Germline V gene sequence: CDR1 WSHSY, CDR2 SAAADI. CDR3 length: 12 residues. The CDR3 sequence is CAIDRPGDEQFF. The CDR3 DNA reads as TGCGCCATTGACCGTCCCGGGGATGAGCAGTTCTTC.

The chain links TRBV6-1 to TRBJ1-5, with D unresolved. Trimming left V 7 bases short and J 2 bases short, with 12 bases between. The CDR3 sequence is 14 residues long. The V gene's germline CDR1 is MNHNS and CDR2 SASEGT. The CDR3 is CASKSPWGNQPQHF. The CDR3 DNA reads TGTGCCAGCAAGTCTCCCTGGGGCAATCAGCCCCAGCATTTT.

The chain combines TRBV15 with TRBJ2-7; D may be TRBD1 (5 bases). V lost 4 bases, J lost 5 bases, and 15 bases lay in between. This CDR3 is 14 amino acids long. CDR1 and CDR2 from the germline V gene are LNHNV and YYDKDF (reference sequence). In DNA form, the CDR3 reads TGTGCCACCAGCATTTCCTTGGGGCGTGACGAGCAGTACTTC. This sequence encodes CATSISLGRDEQYF.

A single count supports this clone. This chain connects TRBV5-1 to TRBJ2-7; 9 bases agree with TRBD1. V shed 4 bases, J shed 0 bases, and the junction held 5 bases outside the gene matches. Germline V gives CDR1 SGHRS, CDR2 YFSETQ. CDR3 length: 15 residues. CDR3 sequence (DNA): TGCGCCAGCAGCGTCGGACAGGGGATCTCCTACGAGCAGTACTTC. The encoded protein is CASSVGQGISYEQYF.

This chain uses TRBV27 with TRBJ2-3, with 8 bases fitting TRBD2. The CDR3 has 16 residues. Germline V gene lookup returns CDR1 MNHEY and CDR2 SMNVEV (reference sequence). The V gene end was trimmed by 1 base and the J gene end by 6 bases; junction bases not matched to a gene: 9. CDR3 sequence reads: CASSLFGEAGADTQYF. In DNA, the CDR3 is TGTGCCAGCAGTTTATTCGGGGAAGCGGGAGCTGATACGCAGTATTTT.

The gene calls are TRBV2 and TRBJ1-1; D call uncertain. V lost 6 bases and J 10 bases, leaving 27 bases between the germline ends. The germline V gene has CDR1 SNHLY and CDR2 FYNNEI. The CDR3 loop spans 16 amino acids. CDR3 bases: TGTGCCAGCAGCCCCCGCCGTATAGCGGGAGTCTACTCAGCTTTCTTT. Its protein is CASSPRRIAGVYSAFF.

This sequence joins TRBV6-5 and TRBJ2-1; 11 bases are shared with TRBD2. Germline V gene data show CDR1 as MNHEY and CDR2 as SVGAGI. V dropped 5 bases and J dropped 3; count of bases not matched to a gene: 0. This CDR3 is built from 14 residues. CDR3 DNA sequence: TGTGCCAGCAGTGGACTAGCGGGCTACAATGAGCAGTTCTTC. Translated, it gives CASSGLAGYNEQFF.

The J gene is TRBJ2-7, the V gene TRBV29-1; 14 bases are shared with TRBD2. Germline assignment: CDR1 SQVTM and CDR2 ANQGSEA. The CDR3 runs 14 residues. V was clipped by 7 bases and J by 0 bases; unmatched bases: 2. The CDR3 reads CSATSGRGSYEQYF. The CDR3, as DNA: TGCAGCGCGACTAGCGGGAGGGGCTCCTACGAGCAGTACTTC.

The chain links TRBV9 to TRBJ2-5; D is undetermined. Germline CDR1 reads SGDLS; CDR2 reads YYNGEE. Trimming removed 4 bases at V and 1 base at J, with 8 bases between. The CDR3 has 13 residues. The CDR3 DNA follows: TGTGCCAGCAGCTCCGATTCCCAAGAGACCCAGTACTTC. This gives the protein CASSSDSQETQYF.

The J gene is TRBJ2-3, the V gene TRBV5-6, with 7 bases fitting TRBD2. Unmatched junction bases numbered 11, after V lost 4 bases and J lost 0 bases. This CDR3 region has 17 residues. Germline loops: CDR1 SGHDT, CDR2 YYEEEE. CDR3 in DNA: TGTGCCAGCAGCATATTAGCTCTAGCGGTGAGCACAGATACGCAGTATTTT. Its protein is CASSILALAVSTDTQYF. The entire variable domain, with the rest obtained from reference TRBV5-6 and TRBJ2-3, is as follows: DAGVTQSPTHLIKTRGQQVTLRCSPKSGHDTVSWYQQALGQGPQFIFQYYEEEERQRGNFPDRFSGHQFPNYSSELNVNALLLGDSALYLCASSILALAVSTDTQYFGPGTRLTVL.

In its sample, this clone was seen once. The gene calls are TRBV29-1 and TRBJ2-1; 7 bases fit TRBD1. CDR1 and CDR2 from the germline V gene are SQVTM and ANQGSEA. The CDR3 has 16 residues. The V and J ends lost 4 bases and 6 bases, in that order; junction bases with no gene match: 15. The CDR3 coding sequence is TGCAGCGTTGGAGGGGGCCAAAACCTGAACTCCAATGAGCAGTTCTTC. Translated, it gives CSVGGGQNLNSNEQFF.